This note documents a single TCR beta chain sequence. Its antigen is still unknown. This record belongs to a study of T-cell reconstitution after alpha-beta-depleted transplantation in children. Researchers prepared the TCRbeta library using unique molecular identifiers, the study reports. One entry per CDR3 protein results from TCRdb running MiXCR on the PCR reads. The table lists 200,000 to 300,000 distinct CDR3 sequences, roughly 24% of them singletons. V shed 7 bases, J shed 6 bases, and the junction held 27 bases outside the gene matches. This CDR3 has 19 amino acids. Per the germline V gene, CDR1 is SGHDT and CDR2 is YYEEEE. Overall study results and limits: By about two months after transplant, alpha-beta T cells reportedly arose from several hundred graft clones that had expanded. Newly produced T cells mostly accounted for T-cell counts and diversity one year post-transplant. The study traced high day-60 TCRbeta diversity in some patients to surviving recipient T cells and thymic progenitors.

This chain joins TRBV5-6 and TRBJ2-5; 7 nucleotides agree with TRBD1. This TCR was recovered from a girl aged 2 to 10 with Fanconi anemia, due to receive a stem cell transplant. Sample: PBMCs, taken before TCRalphabeta/CD19-depleted stem cell transplant. CDR3 DNA sequence: TGTGCCAGCGAACATGGGGGCTGGGGACAGCAAAGCCTCTTAAAGACCCAGTACTTC. Translated: CASEHGGWGQQSLLKTQYF.